What follows describes a single T cell receptor beta chain. V lost 8 bases and J lost 4, with 11 bases in between. The CDR3 totals 12 residues. Germline-derived CDR1 and CDR2 are LNHDA and SQIVND (reference sequence). This specimen belongs to a study of blood T cell repertoires in COVID-19. Profiled with immunoSEQ multiplex PCR; TCRdb holds only in-frame clones, not every one. The sample includes hundreds of thousands of clones, roughly 88% seen only once; the top ten take 1.3% to 1.5%. The sample comprised peripheral blood. This TCR was recovered from an elderly man with acute or convalescent COVID-19. The chain recombines TRBV19 with TRBJ1-2; D gene ambiguous. DNA of the CDR3: TGTGCCAGTCAGGCCGCGAGCTATGGCTACACCTTC. It is translated as CASQAASYGYTF. The full variable domain, in which reference TRBV19 and TRBJ1-2 provide the parts outside the CDR3, is DGGITQSPKYLFRKEGQNVTLSCEQNLNHDAMYWYRQDPGQGLRLIYYSQIVNDFQKGDIAEGYSVSREKKESFPLTVTSAQKNPTAFYLCASQAASYGYTFGSGTRLTVV.